This TCR beta chain was sequenced in a study of memory CD4+ T cells and cytomegalovirus serostatus. The CDR3 contains 16 residues. CDR1 MNHNS and CDR2 SASEGT come from the germline V gene. The junction had 6 bases not matched to a gene; V was cut back by 4 bases and J by 0 bases. Sequenced by immunoSEQ multiplex PCR; TCRdb stores in-frame clones only, minus some. The repertoire includes around 61,000 clones, roughly 82% of them detected once, and around 0.4% sits in the top ten. This clone came up once. Single viable CD3+CD4+CD8-CD45RO+ cells were sorted as the memory CD4+ T cells. This chain joins TRBV6-1 and TRBJ2-3; 8 positions match TRBD2. Sequencing was performed on memory CD4+ T cells from blood. The receptor comes from an adult in good health and CMV-seronegative. CDR3 sequence reads: CASSVSGGTSTDTQYF. The CDR3 DNA reads as TGTGCCAGCAGTGTAAGCGGGGGTACTAGCACAGATACGCAGTATTTT.